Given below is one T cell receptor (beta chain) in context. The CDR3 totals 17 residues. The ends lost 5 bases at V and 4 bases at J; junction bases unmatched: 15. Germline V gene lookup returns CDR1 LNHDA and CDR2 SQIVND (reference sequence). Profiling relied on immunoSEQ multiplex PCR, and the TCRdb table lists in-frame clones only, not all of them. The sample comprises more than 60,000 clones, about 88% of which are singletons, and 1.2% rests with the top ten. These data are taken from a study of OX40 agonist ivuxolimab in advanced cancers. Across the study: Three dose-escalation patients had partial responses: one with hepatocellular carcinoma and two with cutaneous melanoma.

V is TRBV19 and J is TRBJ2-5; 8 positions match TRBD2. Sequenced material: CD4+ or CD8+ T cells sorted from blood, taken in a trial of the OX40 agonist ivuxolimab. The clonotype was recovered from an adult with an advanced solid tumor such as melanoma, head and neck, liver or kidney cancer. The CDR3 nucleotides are TGTGCCAGTAGTGGGGAGGGACTAGTAAAGGTTGGAGAGACCCAGTACTTC. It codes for CASSGEGLVKVGETQYF.